This TCR beta chain was captured by sequencing in a study of cytomegalovirus exposure and HLA in healthy donors. The PCR was carried out with 60 Vbeta primers and 13 Jbeta primers. Here immunoSEQ multiplex PCR was the method, and the copy in TCRdb shows in-frame clones only, minus some. Among about 210,000 clones, about 83% were seen once, and the ten largest hold under 2%. Trimming removed 6 bases from V and 4 bases from J; junction bases left unmatched: 5. In germline, CDR1 is MNHEY, CDR2 SVGAGI. The CDR3 spans 13 residues. The TCR sequence derives from a man between 40 and 49 years old in good health and CMV-seropositive. Sequencing was done on a sample of PBMCs. V usage is TRBV6-5 and J usage is TRBJ1-2; 7 bases fit TRBD1. CDR3 in DNA: TGTGCCAGCAGAACCGGGACAGCCTATGGCTACACCTTC. This encodes CASRTGTAYGYTF.